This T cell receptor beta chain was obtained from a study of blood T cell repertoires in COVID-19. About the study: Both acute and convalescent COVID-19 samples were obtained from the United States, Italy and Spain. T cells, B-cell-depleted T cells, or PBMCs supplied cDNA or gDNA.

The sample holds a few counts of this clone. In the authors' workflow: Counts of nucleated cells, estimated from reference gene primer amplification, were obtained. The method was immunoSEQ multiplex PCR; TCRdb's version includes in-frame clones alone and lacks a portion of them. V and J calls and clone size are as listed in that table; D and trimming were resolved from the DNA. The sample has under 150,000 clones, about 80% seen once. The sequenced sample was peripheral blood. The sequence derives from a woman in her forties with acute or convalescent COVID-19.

The CDR3 loop is CATTSGGAYEQYF. The CDR3 DNA reads as TGTGCCACCACTAGCGGGGGGGCGTACGAGCAGTACTTC. The chain has TRBV24-1 and TRBJ2-7; 12 bases agree with TRBD2. From germline, CDR1 is KGHDR and CDR2 SFDVKD. CDR3 size: 13 residues. The V segment lost 8 bases and the J segment 4 bases; nucleotides outside the gene matches: 2.